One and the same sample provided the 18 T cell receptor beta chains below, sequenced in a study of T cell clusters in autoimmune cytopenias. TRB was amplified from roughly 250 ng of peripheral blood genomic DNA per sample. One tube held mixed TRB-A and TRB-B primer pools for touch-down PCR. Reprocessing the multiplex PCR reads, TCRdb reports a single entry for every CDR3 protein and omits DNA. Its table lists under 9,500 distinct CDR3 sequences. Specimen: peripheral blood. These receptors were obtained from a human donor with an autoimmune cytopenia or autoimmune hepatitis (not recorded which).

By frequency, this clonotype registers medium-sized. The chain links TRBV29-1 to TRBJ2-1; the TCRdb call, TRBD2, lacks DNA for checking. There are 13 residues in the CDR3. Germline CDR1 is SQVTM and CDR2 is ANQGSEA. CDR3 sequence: CSVEQRGEAEQFF.

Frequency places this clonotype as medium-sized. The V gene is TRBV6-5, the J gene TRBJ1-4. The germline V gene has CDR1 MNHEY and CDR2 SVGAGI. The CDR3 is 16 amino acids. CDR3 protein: CASSQKPRGLEGKLFF.

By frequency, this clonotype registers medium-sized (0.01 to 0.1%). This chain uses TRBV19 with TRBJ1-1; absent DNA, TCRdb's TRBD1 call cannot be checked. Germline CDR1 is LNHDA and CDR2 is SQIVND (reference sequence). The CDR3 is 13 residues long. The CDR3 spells CASNYRGSTEAFF.

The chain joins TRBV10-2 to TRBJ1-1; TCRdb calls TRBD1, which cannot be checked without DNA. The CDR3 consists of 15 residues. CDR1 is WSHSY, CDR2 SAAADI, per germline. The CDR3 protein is CASSESGQGRTEAFF.

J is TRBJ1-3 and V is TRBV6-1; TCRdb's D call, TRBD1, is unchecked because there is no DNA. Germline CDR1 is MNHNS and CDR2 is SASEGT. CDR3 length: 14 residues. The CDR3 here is CASSGTRAGNTIYF.

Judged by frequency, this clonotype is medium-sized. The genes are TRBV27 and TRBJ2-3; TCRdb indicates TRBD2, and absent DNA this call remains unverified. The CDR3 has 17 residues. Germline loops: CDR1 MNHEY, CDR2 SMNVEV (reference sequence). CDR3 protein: CASSLLLTSHSTDTQYF.

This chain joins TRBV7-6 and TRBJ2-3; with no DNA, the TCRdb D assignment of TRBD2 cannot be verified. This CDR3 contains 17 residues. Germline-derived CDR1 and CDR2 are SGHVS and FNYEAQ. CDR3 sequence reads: CASSLALRGGSTDTQYF.

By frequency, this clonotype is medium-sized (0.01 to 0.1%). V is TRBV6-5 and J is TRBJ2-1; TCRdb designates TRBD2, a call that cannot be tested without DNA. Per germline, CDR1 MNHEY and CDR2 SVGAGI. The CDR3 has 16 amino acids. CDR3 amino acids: CASTTSSGLAAGEQFF.

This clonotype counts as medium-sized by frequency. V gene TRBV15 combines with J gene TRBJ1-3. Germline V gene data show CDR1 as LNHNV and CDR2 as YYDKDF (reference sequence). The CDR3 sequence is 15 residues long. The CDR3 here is CATSRGADSGNTIYF.

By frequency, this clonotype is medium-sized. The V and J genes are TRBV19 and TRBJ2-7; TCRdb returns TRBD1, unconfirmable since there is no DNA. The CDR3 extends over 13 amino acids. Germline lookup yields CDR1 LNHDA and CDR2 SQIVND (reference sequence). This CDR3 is CASSSQQVNEQYF.

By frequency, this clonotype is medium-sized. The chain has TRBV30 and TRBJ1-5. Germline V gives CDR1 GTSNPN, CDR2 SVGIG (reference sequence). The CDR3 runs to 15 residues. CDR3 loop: CAWSVRGGFNQPQHF.

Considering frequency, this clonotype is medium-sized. CDR3 sequence reads: CAWSVQGQGAEQPQHF. The V and J genes are TRBV30 and TRBJ1-5; checking the TCRdb D call of TRBD1 is not possible without DNA. Looked up from germline, CDR1 is GTSNPN and CDR2 is SVGIG (reference sequence). CDR3 length: 16 residues.

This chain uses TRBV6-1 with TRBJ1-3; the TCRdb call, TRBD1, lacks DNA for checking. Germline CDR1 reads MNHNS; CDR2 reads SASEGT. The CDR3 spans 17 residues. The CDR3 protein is CASSEAVGRSGRNTIYF.

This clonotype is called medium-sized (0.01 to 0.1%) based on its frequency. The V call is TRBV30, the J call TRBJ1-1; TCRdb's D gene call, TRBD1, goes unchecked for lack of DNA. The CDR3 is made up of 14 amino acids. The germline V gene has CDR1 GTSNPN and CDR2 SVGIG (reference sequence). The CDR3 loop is CAWKAGVTKAEAFF.

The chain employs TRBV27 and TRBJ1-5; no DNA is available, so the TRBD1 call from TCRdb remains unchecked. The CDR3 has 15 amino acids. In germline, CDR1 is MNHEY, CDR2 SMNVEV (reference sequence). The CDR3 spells CASSLWTGGDQPQHF.

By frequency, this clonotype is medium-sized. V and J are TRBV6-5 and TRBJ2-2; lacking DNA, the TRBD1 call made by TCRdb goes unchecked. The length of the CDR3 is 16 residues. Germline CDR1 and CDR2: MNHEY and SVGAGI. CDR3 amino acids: CASRRTGTTNTGELFF.

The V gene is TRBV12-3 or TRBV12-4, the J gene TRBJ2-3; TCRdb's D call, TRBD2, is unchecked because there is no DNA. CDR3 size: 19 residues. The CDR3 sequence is CASSLALGGLAGITDTQYF.

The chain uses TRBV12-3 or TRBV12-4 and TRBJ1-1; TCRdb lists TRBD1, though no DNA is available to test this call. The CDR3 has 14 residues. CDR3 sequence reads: CASWAGIPNTEAFF.